This entry describes one T cell receptor beta chain. The antigen remains unidentified. This specimen belongs to a study of cytomegalovirus exposure and HLA in healthy donors. On the study more broadly: An earlier analysis identified 120 million or so unique TCR beta sequences in approximately 190 million T cells.

This CDR3 has 14 amino acids. The germline gives CDR1 SNHLY, CDR2 FYNNEI. The ends were cut back, 6 bases at V and 0 bases at J, with 11 bases in the middle. The PCR ran on 60 Vbeta and 13 Jbeta primers. Clones were sequenced by immunoSEQ multiplex PCR, and TCRdb holds only the in-frame ones, with some missing. The listing contains 150,000 to 200,000 clones. Study-wide results and limits: Researchers counted around 180 TCR beta chains as cytomegalovirus-associated. As a later analysis revealed, the rate of TCR association differed by HLA locus, with DRB1 most and HLA-C fewest. Likely technical artifact: a cluster of highly shared sequence variants.

The clonotype comes from a young woman in good health and CMV-seropositive. The rearrangement links TRBV2 to TRBJ1-2; D uncertain. Sequencing used PBMCs. This CDR3 is CASRPGSSNYGYTF. Here the CDR3 DNA reads TGTGCCAGCAGGCCTGGGAGCTCTAACTATGGCTACACCTTC.